This T cell receptor (beta chain) was retrieved from a study of CD8 T cells in Susac syndrome. Study-level points and caveats: It was acknowledged by the study that relatively few individuals were included in its TCR sequencing and HLA analysis.

Random hexamers were used to reverse transcribe roughly 0.45 to 1 ug of RNA. Multiplex immunoSEQ PCR targeted 54 Vbeta and 13 Jbeta TCR beta segments. TCRdb used MiXCR to reprocess the immunoSEQ multiplex PCR reads, holding one entry per CDR3 protein. This table holds 120,000 to 150,000 distinct CDR3 sequences, around 94% found once. With respect to this clonotype: As yet, its antigen is unknown.

The CDR3 sequence is 15 residues long. Germline CDR1 reads KGHSH; CDR2 reads LQKENI. V lost 3 bases, J lost 3 bases, and 5 bases stayed unmatched. The sample was CD8+ T cells from PBMCs. The receptor was isolated from a human donor in good health. This sequence joins TRBV18 and TRBJ2-5, with 9 bases identical to TRBD2. The CDR3 DNA sequence: TGTGCCAGCTCACCGCGGGAGGGCCCGGAAGAGACCCAGTACTTC. As protein: CASSPREGPEETQYF. Full variable domain (rest looked up from reference TRBV18 and TRBJ2-5): NAGVMQNPRHLVRRRGQEARLRCSPMKGHSHVYWYRQLPEEGLKFMVYLQKENIIDESGMPKERFSAEFPKEGPSILRIQQVVRGDSAAYFCASSPREGPEETQYFGPGTRLLVL.